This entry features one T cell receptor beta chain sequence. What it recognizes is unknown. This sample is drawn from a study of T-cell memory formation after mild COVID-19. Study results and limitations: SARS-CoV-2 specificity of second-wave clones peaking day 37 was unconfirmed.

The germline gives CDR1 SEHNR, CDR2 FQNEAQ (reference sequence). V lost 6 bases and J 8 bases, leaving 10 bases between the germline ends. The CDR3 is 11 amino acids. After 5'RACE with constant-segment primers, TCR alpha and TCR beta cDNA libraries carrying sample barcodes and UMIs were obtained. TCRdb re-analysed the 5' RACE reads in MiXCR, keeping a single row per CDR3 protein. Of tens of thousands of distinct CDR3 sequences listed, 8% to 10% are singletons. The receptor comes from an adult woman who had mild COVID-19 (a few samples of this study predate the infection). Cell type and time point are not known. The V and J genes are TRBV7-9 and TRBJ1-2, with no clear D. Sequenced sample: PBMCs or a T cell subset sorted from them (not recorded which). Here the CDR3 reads CASRDDGGYTF. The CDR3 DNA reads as TGTGCCAGCAGGGACGACGGGGGCTACACCTTC. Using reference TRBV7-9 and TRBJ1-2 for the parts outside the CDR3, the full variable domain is DTGVSQNPRHKITKRGQNVTFRCDPISEHNRLYWYRQTLGQGPEFLTYFQNEAQLEKSRLLSDRFSAERPKGSFSTLEIQRTEQGDSAMYLCASRDDGGYTFGSGTRLTVV.